A single sample is the source of the 6 T cell receptor beta chains below, sequenced in a study of CD8+ T cells in alopecia areata. cDNA serving as the sequencing template came from extracted, reverse transcribed RNA. The table came from immunoSEQ multiplex PCR; TCRdb's copy has only in-frame clones and leaves some out. The sample records fewer than 200,000 clones, around 58% being singletons. As for treatment: oral pan-JAK inhibitor, 5-10 mg twice daily. Specimen: CD4+ T cells sorted from blood, collected at approximately week 55, from a patient treated with tofacitinib. The receptors originated from a human donor with alopecia areata.

This clone has just one count. This chain links TRBV27 with TRBJ2-5, with TRBD1 matching over 12 bases. This CDR3 has 23 residues. Germline CDR1 and CDR2: MNHEY and SMNVEV (reference sequence). Germline trimming cut 3 bases from V and 0 bases from J; bases unmatched to any gene: 23. CDR3 DNA sequence: TGTGCCAGCAGTTTCCGCCCCCGGGACAGGGGGCTCCGACACCCCCGGTACCAAGAGACCCAGTACTTC. It yields the protein CASSFRPRDRGLRHPRYQETQYF.

V is TRBV5-1 and J is TRBJ2-3; no clear D gene. Germline V gives CDR1 SGHRS, CDR2 YFSETQ. Trimming took off 1 base at V and 3 bases at J, with 6 bases between the two ends. The CDR3 covers 13 residues. In DNA, the CDR3 is TGCGCCAGCAGCTTGTTGGTAACAGATACGCAGTATTTT. The encoded protein is CASSLLVTDTQYF.

This clone was seen ten or more times. CDR3 amino acids: CASSQGGSTDTQYF. In DNA, the CDR3 is TGTGCCAGCAGCCAGGGAGGGAGCACAGATACGCAGTATTTT. The genes are TRBV6-4 and TRBJ2-3, with TRBD2 matching 7 bases. This CDR3 is built from 14 residues. The V gene's germline CDR1 is MRHNA and CDR2 SNTAGT. The V and J ends lost 6 bases and 0 bases, in that order; junction bases with no gene match: 3.

This clone appeared a few times. V gene TRBV14 combines with J gene TRBJ2-5, with 7 bases fitting TRBD1. The length of the CDR3 is 13 residues. Germline CDR1 is SGHDN and CDR2 is FVKESK. The trim removed 4 bases at V and 9 bases at J, leaving 8 bases unmatched. The CDR3 coding sequence is TGTGCCAGCAGCCTGACAGGGCTCTCGGCCCAGTACTTC. Its translation: CASSLTGLSAQYF.

This clone was observed a handful of times. The V gene is TRBV18, the J gene TRBJ2-5; D is unresolved. The CDR3 has 14 residues. Trimming left V 2 bases short and J 4 bases short, with 11 bases between. Germline V CDR1 and CDR2: KGHSH, LQKENI. DNA for the CDR3: TGTGCCAGCTCACCAGACTTTCGCCGAGAGACCCAGTACTTC. It encodes CASSPDFRRETQYF.

The rearrangement links TRBV30 to TRBJ1-1; no clear D. The CDR3 runs 13 residues. The V and J ends lost 2 bases and 6 bases respectively, with 13 bases between them. The germline CDR1 and CDR2 sequences are GTSNPN and SVGIG (reference sequence). The CDR3 loop reads CAWSSGIKAEAFF. The CDR3 nucleotides read TGTGCCTGGAGTTCCGGGATCAAGGCTGAAGCTTTCTTT.